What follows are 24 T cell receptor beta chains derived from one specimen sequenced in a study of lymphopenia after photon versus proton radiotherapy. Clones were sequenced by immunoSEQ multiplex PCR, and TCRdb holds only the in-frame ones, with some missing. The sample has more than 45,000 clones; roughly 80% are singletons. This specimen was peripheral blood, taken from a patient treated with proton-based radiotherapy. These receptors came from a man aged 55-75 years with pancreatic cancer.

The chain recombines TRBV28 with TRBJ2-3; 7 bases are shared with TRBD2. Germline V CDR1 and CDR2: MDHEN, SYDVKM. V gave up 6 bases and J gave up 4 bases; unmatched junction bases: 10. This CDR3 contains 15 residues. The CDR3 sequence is CASSSLAAGADTQYF. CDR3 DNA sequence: TGTGCCAGCAGCTCTCTAGCGGCCGGGGCAGATACGCAGTATTTT.

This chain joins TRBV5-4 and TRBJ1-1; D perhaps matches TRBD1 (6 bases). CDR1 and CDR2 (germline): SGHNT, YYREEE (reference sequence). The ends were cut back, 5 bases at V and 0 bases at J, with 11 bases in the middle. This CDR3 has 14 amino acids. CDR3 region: CASRLAGVNTEAFF. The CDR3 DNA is TGTGCCAGCAGACTCGCAGGGGTGAACACTGAAGCTTTCTTT.

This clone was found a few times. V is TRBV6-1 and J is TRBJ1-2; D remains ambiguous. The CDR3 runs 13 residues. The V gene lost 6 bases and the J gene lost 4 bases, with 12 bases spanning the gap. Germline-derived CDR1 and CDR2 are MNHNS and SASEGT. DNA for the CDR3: TGTGCCAGCAGAACTAGCGGCAGCTATGGCTACACCTTC. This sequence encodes CASRTSGSYGYTF.

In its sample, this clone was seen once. For the CDR3, the DNA is TGTGCCAGCAGTTTAGGGGGGGGCGAGACCCAGTACTTC. Its protein product is CASSLGGGETQYF. The chain is built from TRBV28 and TRBJ2-5; tentative D call: TRBD2 (7 bases). V was clipped by 2 bases and J by 5 bases, with 9 bases between them. The V gene's germline CDR1 is MDHEN and CDR2 SYDVKM. CDR3 size: 13 residues.

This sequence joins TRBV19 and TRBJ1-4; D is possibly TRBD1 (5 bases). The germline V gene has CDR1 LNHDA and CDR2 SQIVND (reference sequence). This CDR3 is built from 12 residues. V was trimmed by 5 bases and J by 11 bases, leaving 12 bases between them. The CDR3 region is CASSRTGGKLFF. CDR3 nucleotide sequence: TGTGCCAGTAGTCGCACTGGGGGGAAACTGTTTTTT.

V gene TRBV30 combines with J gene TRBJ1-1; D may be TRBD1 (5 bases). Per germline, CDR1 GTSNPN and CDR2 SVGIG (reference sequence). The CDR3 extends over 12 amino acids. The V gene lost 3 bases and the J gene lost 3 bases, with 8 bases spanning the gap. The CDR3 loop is CAWRGGYTEAFF. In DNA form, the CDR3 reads TGTGCCTGGAGGGGGGGGTACACTGAAGCTTTCTTT.

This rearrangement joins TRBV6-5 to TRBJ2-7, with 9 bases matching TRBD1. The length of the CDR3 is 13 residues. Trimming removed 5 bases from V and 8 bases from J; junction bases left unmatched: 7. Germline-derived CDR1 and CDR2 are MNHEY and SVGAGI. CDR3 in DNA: TGTGCCAGCAGTCCTCCTGACAGGGGGAAGCAGTACTTC. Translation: CASSPPDRGKQYF.

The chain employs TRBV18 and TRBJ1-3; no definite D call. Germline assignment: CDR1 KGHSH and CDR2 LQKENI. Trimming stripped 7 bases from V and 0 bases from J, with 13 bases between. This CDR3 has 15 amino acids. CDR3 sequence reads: CASYQSLNSGNTIYF. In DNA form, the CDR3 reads TGTGCCAGCTACCAGTCACTTAACTCTGGAAACACCATATATTTT. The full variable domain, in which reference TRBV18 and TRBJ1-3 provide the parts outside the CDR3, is NAGVMQNPRHLVRRRGQEARLRCSPMKGHSHVYWYRQLPEEGLKFMVYLQKENIIDESGMPKERFSAEFPKEGPSILRIQQVVRGDSAAYFCASYQSLNSGNTIYFGEGSWLTVV.

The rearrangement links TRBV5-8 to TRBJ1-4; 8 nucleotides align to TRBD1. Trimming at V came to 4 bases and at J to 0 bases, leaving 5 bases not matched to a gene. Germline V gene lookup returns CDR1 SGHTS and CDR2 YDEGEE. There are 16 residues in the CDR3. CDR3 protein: CASSPGQGTTNEKLFF. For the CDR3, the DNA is TGTGCCAGCAGCCCTGGACAGGGAACAACTAATGAAAAACTGTTTTTT.

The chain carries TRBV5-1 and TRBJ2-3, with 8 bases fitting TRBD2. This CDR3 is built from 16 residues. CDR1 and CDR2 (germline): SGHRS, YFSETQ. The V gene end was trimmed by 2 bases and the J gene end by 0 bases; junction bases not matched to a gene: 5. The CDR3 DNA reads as TGCGCCAGCAGCTTAGAACTAGCGGCGAGCACAGATACGCAGTATTTT. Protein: CASSLELAASTDTQYF.

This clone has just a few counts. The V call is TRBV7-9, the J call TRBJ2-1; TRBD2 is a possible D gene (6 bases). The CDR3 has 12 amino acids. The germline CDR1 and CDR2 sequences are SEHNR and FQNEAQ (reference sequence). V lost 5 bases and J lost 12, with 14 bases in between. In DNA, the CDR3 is TGTGCCAGCAGCCATGAAGGGAGGCGGCAGTTCTTC. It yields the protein CASSHEGRRQFF.

Here the CDR3 reads CASSGLAGRVGGELFF. Here the CDR3 DNA reads TGTGCCAGCAGTGGCCTAGCTGGTCGTGTCGGCGGGGAGCTGTTTTTT. The chain employs TRBV28 and TRBJ2-2; a possible D gene is TRBD2 (5 bases). The CDR3 covers 16 residues. Per germline, CDR1 MDHEN and CDR2 SYDVKM. Trimming stripped 5 bases from V and 7 bases from J, with 20 bases between.

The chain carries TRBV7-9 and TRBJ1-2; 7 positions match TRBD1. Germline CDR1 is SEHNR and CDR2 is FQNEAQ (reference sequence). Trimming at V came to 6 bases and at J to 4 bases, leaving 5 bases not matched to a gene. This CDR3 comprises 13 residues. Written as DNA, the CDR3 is TGTGCCAGCAGTACAGGGGCGGGCTATGGCTACACCTTC. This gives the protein CASSTGAGYGYTF.

The CDR3 nucleotides are TGTGCCAGCAGCCAAGATCAGGTGCTTGCGCAGTATTTT. Amino acid sequence: CASSQDQVLAQYF. This chain uses TRBV14 with TRBJ2-3; the D is unclear. Trimming shortened V by 0 bases and J by 10 bases, and 11 bases separated the two germline ends. The length of the CDR3 is 13 residues. CDR1 and CDR2 (germline): SGHDN, FVKESK.

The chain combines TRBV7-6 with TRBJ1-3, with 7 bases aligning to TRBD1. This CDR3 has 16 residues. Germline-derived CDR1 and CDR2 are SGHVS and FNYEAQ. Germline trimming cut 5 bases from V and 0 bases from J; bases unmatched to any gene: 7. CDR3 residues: CASSPTTGSSGNTIYF. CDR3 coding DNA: TGTGCCAGCAGCCCGACGACAGGGAGCTCTGGAAACACCATATATTTT.

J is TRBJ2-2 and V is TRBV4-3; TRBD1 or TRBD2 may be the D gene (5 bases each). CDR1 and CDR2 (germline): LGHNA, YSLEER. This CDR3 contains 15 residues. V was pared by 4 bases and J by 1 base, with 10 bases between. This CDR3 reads CASSRGTLNTGELFF. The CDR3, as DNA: TGCGCCAGCAGCCGAGGGACCTTGAACACCGGGGAGCTGTTTTTT.

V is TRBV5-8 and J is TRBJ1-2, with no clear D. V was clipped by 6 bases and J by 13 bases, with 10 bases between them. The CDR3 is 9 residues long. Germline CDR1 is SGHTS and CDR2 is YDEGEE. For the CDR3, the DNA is TGTGCCAGCAACTTCCCGGGCACCTTC. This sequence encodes CASNFPGTF.

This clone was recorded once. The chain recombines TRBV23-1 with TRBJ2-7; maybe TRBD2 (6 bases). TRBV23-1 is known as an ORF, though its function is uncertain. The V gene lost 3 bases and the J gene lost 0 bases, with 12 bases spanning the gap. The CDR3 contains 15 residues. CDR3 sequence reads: CASSQPQDYSYEQYF. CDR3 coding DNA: TGCGCCAGCAGTCAGCCGCAGGACTACTCCTACGAGCAGTACTTC.

CDR3 coding DNA: TGTGCCAGCAGCCGGGACTACAATGAGCAGTTCTTC. Protein sequence: CASSRDYNEQFF. The chain links TRBV7-9 to TRBJ2-1; D may be TRBD2 (5 bases). V lost 5 bases to trimming and J lost 3 bases, with 5 bases between them. Per germline, CDR1 SEHNR and CDR2 FQNEAQ (reference sequence). The CDR3 contains 12 residues.

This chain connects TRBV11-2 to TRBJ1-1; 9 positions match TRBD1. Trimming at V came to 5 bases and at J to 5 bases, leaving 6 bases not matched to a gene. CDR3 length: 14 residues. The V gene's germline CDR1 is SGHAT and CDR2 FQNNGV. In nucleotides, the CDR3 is TGTGCCAGCAGCGACGACAGGGGGGGGACTGAAGCTTTCTTT. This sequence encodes CASSDDRGGTEAFF. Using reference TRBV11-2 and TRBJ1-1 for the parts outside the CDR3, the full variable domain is EAGVAQSPRYKIIEKRQSVAFWCNPISGHATLYWYQQILGQGPKLLIQFQNNGVVDDSQLPKDRFSAERLKGVDSTLKIQPAKLEDSAVYLCASSDDRGGTEAFFGQGTRLTVV.

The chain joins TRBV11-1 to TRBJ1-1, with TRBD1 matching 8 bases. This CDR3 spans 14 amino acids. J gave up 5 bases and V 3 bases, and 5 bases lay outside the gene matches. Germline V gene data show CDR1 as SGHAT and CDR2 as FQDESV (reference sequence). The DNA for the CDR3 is TGTGCCAGCAGCTTCCAGGGGGCGCAGACTGAAGCTTTCTTT. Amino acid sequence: CASSFQGAQTEAFF.

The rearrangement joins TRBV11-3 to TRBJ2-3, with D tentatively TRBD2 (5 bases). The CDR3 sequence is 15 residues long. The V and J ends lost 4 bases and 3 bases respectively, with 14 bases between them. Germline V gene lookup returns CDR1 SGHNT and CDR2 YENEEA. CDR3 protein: CASSSPGGGTDTQYF. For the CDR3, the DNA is TGTGCCAGCAGCTCGCCCGGAGGAGGAACAGATACGCAGTATTTT.

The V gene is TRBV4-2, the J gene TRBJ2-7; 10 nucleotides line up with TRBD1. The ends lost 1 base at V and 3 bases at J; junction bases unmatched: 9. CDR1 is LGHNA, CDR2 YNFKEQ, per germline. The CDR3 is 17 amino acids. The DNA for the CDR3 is TGTGCCAGCAGCCAAGCTCGCCCCGGACAGGGGGGCTACGAGCAGTACTTC. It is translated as CASSQARPGQGGYEQYF.

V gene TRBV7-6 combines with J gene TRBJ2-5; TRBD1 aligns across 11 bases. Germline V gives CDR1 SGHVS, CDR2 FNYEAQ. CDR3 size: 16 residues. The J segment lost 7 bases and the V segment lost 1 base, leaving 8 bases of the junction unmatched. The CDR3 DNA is TGTGCCAGCAGCTTAGGTGGACAGGGGGCTATTGGGACCCAGTACTTC. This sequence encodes CASSLGGQGAIGTQYF.